The clone carrying this TCR beta chain was picked up many times. Its antigen is not identified. CDR3 regions of TCR beta were amplified from RNA transcripts. Second-round multiplex PCR came after a first-round RT-PCR that employed HTBI primers. TCRdb itself ran the multiplex PCR reads through MiXCR, one entry per CDR3 protein. This repertoire shows over 450,000 distinct CDR3 sequences, roughly an eighth found once; its top ten account for about 10%. This sample is part of a study of Graves' ophthalmopathy and Graves' hyperthyroidism. Study findings and constraints: In separating ophthalmopathy from stable hyperthyroidism, a 13-signature model achieved roughly 87% sensitivity and 81.08% specificity. Most expanded clonotypes from thyroid (those above 0.001 frequency) were also found in blood.

CDR1 is MNHEY and CDR2 is SVGAGI in the germline V gene. CDR3 length: 18 residues. V was pared by 5 bases and J by 7 bases, with 27 bases between. The chain uses TRBV6-5 and TRBJ1-5; D is ambiguous. This clonotype was sampled from a woman younger than 45 with Graves' ophthalmopathy. The sequenced sample was blood. The CDR3 is CASSNVWGGGSVGQPQHF. The CDR3 nucleotides read TGTGCCAGCAGTAACGTATGGGGAGGAGGGTCGGTTGGGCAGCCCCAGCATTTT.